These T cell receptor beta chains were read from a single sample in a study of metastatic and nonmetastatic thyroid tumors. Through MiXCR, TCRdb re-clonotyped the PCR reads. The sample lists about 19,000 clones, approximately 15% occurring once. The specimen was blood. The receptors stem from a male donor with papillary thyroid cancer or a benign thyroid nodule (not recorded which). Some clones in this sample may be carry-over from other donors' samples. Each CDR3 is given with its conserved first and last residue. The D gene is left open where the match is weak. Part of the rows lack a size; the others show once, few, many or a class for expanded clones.

J gene: TRBJ2-1
D gene: TRBD2
V gene: TRBV28
clone size: many
CDR3 protein: CASSFKGLAGGGNYNEQFF
CDR3 DNA: TGTGCCAGCAGTTTTAAAGGACTAGCGGGAGGAGGAAACTACAATGAGCAGTTCTTC

J gene: TRBJ1-4
D gene: .
V gene: TRBV20-1
clone size: many
CDR3 protein: CSASEKRLKKLFF
CDR3 DNA: TGCAGTGCGAGTGAAAAACGTTTGAAAAAACTGTTTTTT

J gene: TRBJ2-3
D gene: TRBD2
V gene: TRBV6-5
clone size: many
CDR3 protein: CASSYKRGIDTQYF
CDR3 DNA: TGTGCCAGCAGTTATAAGCGGGGGATAGATACGCAGTATTTT

J gene: TRBJ2-1
D gene: .
V gene: TRBV5-1
clone size: .
CDR3 protein: CASSLERIANNEQFF
CDR3 DNA: TGCGCCAGCAGCTTAGAGCGGATAGCGAACAATGAGCAGTTCTTC

J gene: TRBJ2-2
D gene: TRBD2
V gene: TRBV14
clone size: .
CDR3 protein: CASSHFGTSGKANTGELFF
CDR3 DNA: TGTGCCAGCAGCCATTTCGGGACTAGCGGAAAAGCGAACACCGGGGAGCTGTTTTTT

J gene: TRBJ1-3
D gene: .
V gene: TRBV16
clone size: many
CDR3 protein: CASSQSRPIRSSGNTIYF
CDR3 DNA: TGTGCCAGCAGCCAATCTCGCCCTATACGTTCGTCTGGAAACACCATATATTTT

J gene: TRBJ2-3
D gene: .
V gene: TRBV24-1
clone size: many
CDR3 protein: CATSDLIGNEGTDTQYF
CDR3 DNA: TGTGCCACCAGTGATTTAATTGGGAACGAGGGCACAGATACGCAGTATTTT

J gene: TRBJ2-5
D gene: TRBD1
V gene: TRBV15
clone size: many
CDR3 protein: CATSRAPGQGGEETQYF
CDR3 DNA: TGTGCCACCAGCAGAGCACCGGGACAGGGGGGAGAGGAGACCCAGTACTTC

J gene: TRBJ2-7
D gene: .
V gene: TRBV20-1
clone size: many
CDR3 protein: CSASRQTFYEQYF
CDR3 DNA: TGCAGTGCTAGTCGGCAGACTTTCTACGAGCAGTACTTC

J gene: TRBJ2-2
D gene: TRBD2
V gene: TRBV4-2
clone size: few
CDR3 protein: CASSQGASGRPEGELFF
CDR3 DNA: TGTGCCAGCAGCCAAGGGGCTAGCGGGAGGCCTGAGGGGGAGCTGTTTTTT

J gene: TRBJ2-1
D gene: TRBD2
V gene: TRBV5-1
clone size: .
CDR3 protein: CASSSGGLAGLTNEQFF
CDR3 DNA: TGCGCCAGCAGCTCCGGGGGACTAGCGGGGCTTACCAATGAGCAGTTCTTC

J gene: TRBJ1-6
D gene: .
V gene: TRBV12-3/TRBV12-4
clone size: .
CDR3 protein: CASSPTDGFPGSPLHF
CDR3 DNA: TGTGCCAGCAGTCCCACGGATGGGTTCCCTGGGTCACCCCTCCACTTT

J gene: TRBJ2-1
D gene: TRBD2
V gene: TRBV20-1
clone size: many
CDR3 protein: CSARGLAGVHNEQFF
CDR3 DNA: TGCAGTGCCAGGGGACTAGCGGGGGTCCACAATGAGCAGTTCTTC

J gene: TRBJ2-7
D gene: .
V gene: TRBV12-3/TRBV12-4
clone size: many
CDR3 protein: CASSFVGSGEQYF
CDR3 DNA: TGTGCCAGCAGTTTTGTGGGGTCTGGGGAGCAGTACTTC

J gene: TRBJ2-7
D gene: TRBD1
V gene: TRBV5-4
clone size: many
CDR3 protein: CASSFRTGKNYEQYF
CDR3 DNA: TGTGCCAGCAGCTTTCGGACAGGGAAGAACTACGAGCAGTACTTC

J gene: TRBJ2-1
D gene: TRBD2
V gene: TRBV30
clone size: many
CDR3 protein: CAWSPGTSTYNEQFF
CDR3 DNA: TGTGCCTGGAGTCCCGGGACTAGCACCTACAATGAGCAGTTCTTC

J gene: TRBJ2-1
D gene: TRBD2
V gene: TRBV11-2
clone size: once
CDR3 protein: CASSPLAGGYNEQFF
CDR3 DNA: TGTGCCAGCAGCCCTCTAGCGGGAGGCTACAATGAGCAGTTCTTC

J gene: TRBJ2-5
D gene: .
V gene: TRBV7-9
clone size: .
CDR3 protein: CASSLGSIVSQETQYF
CDR3 DNA: TGTGCCAGCAGCTTAGGGTCTATCGTGAGCCAAGAGACCCAGTACTTC

J gene: TRBJ1-5
D gene: .
V gene: TRBV19
clone size: many
CDR3 protein: CASSLIVGNQPQHF
CDR3 DNA: TGTGCCAGTAGTCTTATAGTGGGCAATCAGCCCCAGCATTTT

J gene: TRBJ2-2
D gene: .
V gene: TRBV20-1
clone size: .
CDR3 protein: CSASRPWENTWELFF
CDR3 DNA: TGCAGTGCTAGTCGACCGTGGGAGAACACCTGGGAGCTGTTTTTT

J gene: TRBJ2-7
D gene: TRBD1
V gene: TRBV15
clone size: .
CDR3 protein: CATSINRDRIYEQYF
CDR3 DNA: TGTGCCACCAGCATAAACCGGGACAGGATCTACGAGCAGTACTTC

J gene: TRBJ2-3
D gene: TRBD1
V gene: TRBV28
clone size: many
CDR3 protein: CASRMGQGLTDTQYF
CDR3 DNA: TGTGCCAGCAGGATGGGACAGGGTTTGACTGATACGCAGTATTTT

J gene: TRBJ1-6
D gene: .
V gene: TRBV30
clone size: many
CDR3 protein: CAWSGGLSYNSPLHF
CDR3 DNA: TGTGCCTGGAGTGGGGGGCTATCCTATAATTCACCCCTCCACTTT

J gene: TRBJ2-7
D gene: TRBD1
V gene: TRBV11-2
clone size: medium-sized
CDR3 protein: CASSSTGGDSYEQYF
CDR3 DNA: TGTGCCAGCAGCTCCACAGGGGGAGACTCCTACGAGCAGTACTTC

J gene: TRBJ2-3
D gene: .
V gene: TRBV10-3
clone size: many
CDR3 protein: CAISDFDTQYF
CDR3 DNA: TGTGCCATCAGTGATTTTGATACGCAGTATTTT

J gene: TRBJ1-1
D gene: TRBD1
V gene: TRBV19
clone size: many
CDR3 protein: CASSMTGGLMNTEAFF
CDR3 DNA: TGTGCCAGTAGTATGACAGGGGGCCTCATGAACACTGAAGCTTTCTTT

J gene: TRBJ2-1
D gene: TRBD2
V gene: TRBV5-6
clone size: many
CDR3 protein: CASTLAASYNEQFF
CDR3 DNA: TGTGCCAGTACTCTAGCGGCCTCCTACAATGAGCAGTTCTTC

J gene: TRBJ2-3
D gene: .
V gene: TRBV4-2
clone size: many
CDR3 protein: CASSQVGGAATDTQYF
CDR3 DNA: TGTGCCAGCAGCCAAGTTGGGGGGGCCGCCACAGATACGCAGTATTTT

J gene: TRBJ1-1
D gene: .
V gene: TRBV7-8
clone size: many
CDR3 protein: CASSTHTEAFF
CDR3 DNA: TGTGCCAGCAGCACCCACACTGAAGCCTTCTTT

J gene: TRBJ2-4
D gene: TRBD2
V gene: TRBV28
clone size: many
CDR3 protein: CASSLGTSGRADIQYF
CDR3 DNA: TGTGCCAGCAGTTTAGGGACTAGCGGGAGGGCCGACATTCAGTACTTC

J gene: TRBJ2-1
D gene: TRBD2
V gene: TRBV5-6
clone size: many
CDR3 protein: CASSTKSSGDEQFF
CDR3 DNA: TGTGCCAGCAGCACTAAATCTAGCGGCGATGAGCAGTTCTTC

J gene: TRBJ2-2
D gene: TRBD1
V gene: TRBV7-3
clone size: many
CDR3 protein: CASSRTGGTGELFF
CDR3 DNA: TGTGCCAGCAGTAGGACAGGGGGCACCGGGGAGCTGTTTTTT

J gene: TRBJ2-6
D gene: .
V gene: TRBV30
clone size: many
CDR3 protein: CAWRTDKLSSGANVLTF
CDR3 DNA: TGTGCCTGGAGAACAGATAAACTATCCTCTGGGGCCAACGTCCTGACTTTC

J gene: TRBJ1-1
D gene: .
V gene: TRBV13
clone size: medium-sized
CDR3 protein: CASPRDQEAFF
CDR3 DNA: TGTGCCAGCCCGAGGGATCAGGAAGCTTTCTTT

J gene: TRBJ1-5
D gene: .
V gene: TRBV20-1
clone size: .
CDR3 protein: CSARDGANLYNQRQHF
CDR3 DNA: TGCAGTGCTAGAGATGGGGCGAATCTCTACAATCAGCGCCAGCATTTT

J gene: TRBJ1-2
D gene: .
V gene: TRBV30
clone size: .
CDR3 protein: CAWSRDALYGYTF
CDR3 DNA: TGTGCCTGGTCCCGGGACGCACTTTATGGCTACACCTTC

J gene: TRBJ2-5
D gene: TRBD1
V gene: TRBV12-3/TRBV12-4
clone size: many
CDR3 protein: CASGKDRGFQETQYF
CDR3 DNA: TGTGCCAGCGGAAAAGACAGGGGCTTTCAGGAGACCCAGTACTTC

J gene: TRBJ2-1
D gene: .
V gene: TRBV7-2
clone size: .
CDR3 protein: CASSLAQGGFEQFF
CDR3 DNA: TGTGCCAGCAGCTTAGCCCAGGGGGGGTTTGAGCAGTTCTTC

J gene: TRBJ2-6
D gene: .
V gene: TRBV2
clone size: many
CDR3 protein: CASRRAFSGANVLTF
CDR3 DNA: TGTGCCAGCAGGAGAGCCTTCTCTGGGGCCAACGTCCTGACTTTC

J gene: TRBJ2-7
D gene: .
V gene: TRBV5-6
clone size: .
CDR3 protein: CASSYDRLYEQYF
CDR3 DNA: TGTGCCAGCAGCTATGACAGGTTGTACGAGCAGTACTTC

J gene: TRBJ2-7
D gene: .
V gene: TRBV6-1
clone size: few
CDR3 protein: CASIGTSYEQYF
CDR3 DNA: TGTGCCAGCATAGGGACTTCCTACGAGCAGTACTTC

J gene: TRBJ2-3
D gene: TRBD2
V gene: TRBV10-3
clone size: few
CDR3 protein: CAISESQGFTSGRAPDTQYF
CDR3 DNA: TGTGCCATCAGTGAGTCGCAGGGTTTTACTAGCGGGAGGGCCCCAGATACGCAGTATTTT